One and the same sample provided the 28 T cell receptor beta chains below, sequenced in a study of blood T cell repertoires in COVID-19. Method: immunoSEQ multiplex PCR; TCRdb's copy keeps in-frame clones and lacks some. Here the sample spans some 210,000 clones, about 90% being singletons. The specimen was peripheral blood. These receptors were obtained from a man aged 55 to 70 with COVID-19, enrolled during active disease.

CDR3 DNA sequence: TGTGCCAGTACGGTATTAGGGGCTGGAAACACCATATATTTT. Translation: CASTVLGAGNTIYF. This chain joins TRBV19 and TRBJ1-3, with a possible D match to TRBD1 (5 bases). The germline V and J ends were trimmed by 7 bases and 2 bases, with 12 bases remaining between them. CDR1 and CDR2 from the germline V gene are LNHDA and SQIVND (reference sequence). The CDR3 runs 14 residues.

CDR3 loop: CASSAGLAQYEQYF. CDR3 bases: TGTGCCAGCAGCGCGGGACTAGCTCAATACGAGCAGTACTTC. J is TRBJ2-7 and V is TRBV11-2; 9 nucleotides match TRBD2. Germline CDR1 and CDR2: SGHAT and FQNNGV. The CDR3 is 14 amino acids. The V gene end was trimmed by 5 bases and the J gene end by 4 bases; junction bases not matched to a gene: 6.

The V gene is TRBV11-3, the J gene TRBJ2-3; D is uncertain. Trimming left V 2 bases short and J 1 base short, with 4 bases between. The CDR3 is 13 residues long. Germline loops: CDR1 SGHNT, CDR2 YENEEA. The CDR3 region is CASSLQGTDTQYF. CDR3 in DNA: TGTGCCAGCAGCTTACAGGGCACAGATACGCAGTATTTT.

The V call is TRBV29-1, the J call TRBJ2-5, with no clear D. The CDR3 runs to 12 residues. CDR1 and CDR2 (germline): SQVTM, ANQGSEA. The ends were cut back, 2 bases at V and 1 base at J, with 5 bases in the middle. CDR3 sequence: CSVEYSQETQYF. Written as DNA, the CDR3 is TGCAGCGTTGAATACAGCCAAGAGACCCAGTACTTC.

This chain uses TRBV7-6 with TRBJ2-1; the match to TRBD2 covers 7 bases. CDR1 is SGHVS, CDR2 FNYEAQ, per germline. V shed 5 bases, J shed 6 bases, and the junction held 10 bases outside the gene matches. CDR3 length: 15 amino acids. The CDR3 coding sequence is TGTGCCAGCAGCCCCCCGGGGGGAGGAGCCAATGAGCAGTTCTTC. This gives the protein CASSPPGGGANEQFF. Based on the CDR3 plus reference TRBV7-6 and TRBJ2-1, the full variable domain is GAGVSQSPRYKVTKRGQDVALRCDPISGHVSLYWYRQALGQGPEFLTYFNYEAQQDKSGLPNDRFSAERPEGSISTLTIQRTEQRDSAMYRCASSPPGGGANEQFFGPGTRLTVL.

V is TRBV9 and J is TRBJ1-3; 7 nucleotides match TRBD1. The CDR3 length is 14 residues. In germline, CDR1 is SGDLS, CDR2 YYNGEE. The J segment lost 7 bases and the V segment lost 3 bases, leaving 7 bases of the junction unmatched. The CDR3 region has the DNA TGTGCCAGCAGCGCACAGACAGGGTCGAACACCATATATTTT. This codes for CASSAQTGSNTIYF.

The chain carries TRBV9 and TRBJ1-4; maybe TRBD1 (5 bases). Germline CDR1 SGDLS, CDR2 YYNGEE. The V and J ends lost 0 bases and 0 bases respectively, with 9 bases between them. The CDR3 covers 16 residues. This CDR3 is CASSVAGRATNEKLFF. CDR3 bases: TGTGCCAGCAGCGTAGCTGGCAGGGCAACTAATGAAAAACTGTTTTTT. Variable domain in full (rest from reference TRBV9 and TRBJ1-4): DSGVTQTPKHLITATGQRVTLRCSPRSGDLSVYWYQQSLDQGLQFLIQYYNGEERAKGNILERFSAQQFPDLHSELNLSSLELGDSALYFCASSVAGRATNEKLFFGSGTQLSVL.

The gene calls are TRBV6-7 and TRBJ1-2; tentatively, D is TRBD1 (5 bases). TRBV6-7 carries the ORF label, with uncertain function. The CDR3 loop spans 15 amino acids. Trimming shortened V by 0 bases and J by 2 bases, and 10 bases separated the two germline ends. The CDR3 here is CASSYSAGRNYGYTF. The DNA of the CDR3 is TGTGCCAGCAGTTACTCGGCAGGGAGGAACTATGGCTACACCTTC.

The chain couples TRBV6-5 to TRBJ1-4; D uncertain. The length of the CDR3 is 13 residues. Per germline, CDR1 MNHEY and CDR2 SVGAGI. Trimming shortened V by 0 bases and J by 5 bases, and 4 bases separated the two germline ends. The CDR3 DNA reads TGTGCCAGCAGTTACTCCAGGAATGAAAAACTGTTTTTT. It is translated as CASSYSRNEKLFF.

This clone was recorded once. This chain links TRBV3-1 (or the pseudogene TRBV3-2) with TRBJ2-7; TRBD1 matches 9 bases. Germline CDR1 LGHDT, CDR2 YNNKEL (reference sequence). V lost 4 bases and J lost 0; bases outside the gene matches: 13. CDR3 length equals 18 residues. CDR3 sequence (DNA): TGTGCCAGCAGCCCCAACCGGCTTGGACAGGGGCGCTCCTACGAGCAGTACTTC. It codes for CASSPNRLGQGRSYEQYF.

The rearrangement links TRBV5-1 to TRBJ1-2; D uncertain. CDR1 and CDR2 (germline): SGHRS, YFSETQ. The CDR3 runs to 14 residues. V lost 0 bases and J 4 bases, leaving 10 bases between the germline ends. CDR3 in DNA: TGCGCCAGCAGCTTGGCCGACGGAGTCTATGGCTACACCTTC. Its protein is CASSLADGVYGYTF.

This clone came up once. V is TRBV7-2 and J is TRBJ2-1; a weak D match, TRBD2 (5 bases). The CDR3 runs 12 residues. Germline CDR1 reads SGHTA; CDR2 reads FQGNSA. Trimming stripped 2 bases from V and 10 bases from J, with 9 bases between. The DNA of the CDR3 is TGTGCCAGCAGCTTACCAGGAGGAGAGCAGTTCTTC. This translates into CASSLPGGEQFF.

The rearrangement joins TRBV6-1 to TRBJ2-4, with TRBD1 as a possible D gene (6 bases). The germline V and J ends were trimmed by 1 base and 9 bases, with 10 bases remaining between them. In germline, CDR1 is MNHNS, CDR2 SASEGT. The CDR3 length is 13 residues. CDR3 loop: CASSEGRGGIQYF. CDR3 in DNA: TGTGCCAGCAGTGAAGGGAGAGGGGGCATTCAGTACTTC.

Note on this clone: The CDR3 does not end in the conserved phenylalanine or tryptophan, so this is likely a read error. Because the CDR3's place on the DNA is in doubt, the DNA is left out and the CDR3 is given as listed by TCRdb. J is TRBJ2-7 and V is TRBV5-1; the table gives TRBD2 as D, unverified against the DNA. Germline CDR1 SGHRS, CDR2 YFSETQ. Inclusive of both ends, the CDR3 amounts to 14 amino acids. Here the CDR3 reads CASSLAPGLAGGPL.

The chain joins TRBV19 to TRBJ2-7, with 8 nucleotides matching TRBD1. V lost 3 bases, J lost 9 bases, and 7 bases stayed unmatched. The germline V gene has CDR1 LNHDA and CDR2 SQIVND (reference sequence). This CDR3 spans 13 amino acids. The CDR3 DNA reads TGTGCCAGTAGTATGGTGTCCGGGACAGGGCAGTACTTC. Protein: CASSMVSGTGQYF.

The chain recombines TRBV7-2 with TRBJ2-2, with D uncertain. Germline CDR1 SGHTA, CDR2 FQGNSA. Trimming removed 1 base from V and 5 bases from J, with 14 bases in between. The CDR3 is 16 residues long. The DNA of the CDR3 is TGTGCCAGCAGCTTAGGTTTGGCCCCACAGACCGGGGAGCTGTTTTTT. As protein: CASSLGLAPQTGELFF.

V usage is TRBV7-3 and J usage is TRBJ1-2; 10 bases are a match to TRBD1. The V and J ends lost 5 bases and 8 bases, in that order; junction bases with no gene match: 14. Germline V gives CDR1 SGHTA, CDR2 FQGTGA. The CDR3 extends over 16 amino acids. CDR3 loop: CASSRGPTGGSEGYTF. The CDR3, as DNA: TGTGCCAGCAGCCGAGGTCCGACAGGGGGCAGTGAGGGCTACACCTTC.

This chain links TRBV11-2 with TRBJ2-7; 7 positions match TRBD1. The junction had 16 bases not matched to a gene; V was cut back by 6 bases and J by 5 bases. The CDR3 spans 16 residues. Per germline, CDR1 SGHAT and CDR2 FQNNGV. This CDR3 reads CASRDRRQGRVHEQYF. The CDR3 bases are TGTGCCAGCAGAGATCGTCGACAGGGAAGAGTCCACGAGCAGTACTTC. Drawing the rest from reference TRBV11-2 and TRBJ2-7, the complete variable domain is EAGVAQSPRYKIIEKRQSVAFWCNPISGHATLYWYQQILGQGPKLLIQFQNNGVVDDSQLPKDRFSAERLKGVDSTLKIQPAKLEDSAVYLCASRDRRQGRVHEQYFGPGTRLTVT.

The chain carries TRBV9 and TRBJ2-1, with D perhaps TRBD1 (6 bases). Germline CDR1 reads SGDLS; CDR2 reads YYNGEE. This CDR3 has 16 residues. Trimming took off 0 bases at V and 2 bases at J, with 12 bases between the two ends. CDR3: CASSVAGTGTYNEQFF. CDR3 sequence (DNA): TGTGCCAGCAGCGTAGCAGGAACAGGGACCTACAATGAGCAGTTCTTC. Together with reference TRBV9 and TRBJ2-1, the CDR3 gives the full variable domain: DSGVTQTPKHLITATGQRVTLRCSPRSGDLSVYWYQQSLDQGLQFLIQYYNGEERAKGNILERFSAQQFPDLHSELNLSSLELGDSALYFCASSVAGTGTYNEQFFGPGTRLTVL.

This clone came up once. CDR3 region: CASSGTAAYNEQFF. The CDR3 coding sequence is TGCGCCAGCAGCGGGACAGCCGCCTACAATGAGCAGTTCTTC. V is TRBV4-1 and J is TRBJ2-1; 7 bases align to TRBD1. This CDR3 has 14 amino acids. With V trimmed by 5 bases and J by 2 bases, 3 bases remained unmatched. CDR1 is MGHRA and CDR2 is YSYEKL in the germline V gene.

This chain connects TRBV7-9 to TRBJ1-2, with 8 bases aligning to TRBD1. V was pared by 4 bases and J by 7 bases, with 11 bases of the junction left unmatched. The CDR3 runs 15 residues. Germline-derived CDR1 and CDR2 are SEHNR and FQNEAQ (reference sequence). The CDR3 bases are TGTGCCAGCAGCTCCAGGACAGGGCCCCTTAGTGGCTACACCTTC. Translated, it gives CASSSRTGPLSGYTF. The full variable domain, rest sourced from reference TRBV7-9 and TRBJ1-2, is DTGVSQNPRHKITKRGQNVTFRCDPISEHNRLYWYRQTLGQGPEFLTYFQNEAQLEKSRLLSDRFSAERPKGSFSTLEIQRTEQGDSAMYLCASSSRTGPLSGYTFGSGTRLTVV.

The CDR3: CAWSKDGATNEKLFF. CDR3 nucleotide sequence: TGTGCCTGGAGCAAGGACGGGGCAACTAATGAAAAACTGTTTTTT. The V and J genes are TRBV30 and TRBJ1-4; no reliable D call. The germline V gene encodes CDR1 GTSNPN and CDR2 SVGIG (reference sequence). CDR3 length equals 15 residues. The V end was cut by 3 bases, the J end by 0 bases, with 11 bases between. The entire variable domain, with the rest obtained from reference TRBV30 and TRBJ1-4, is as follows: SQTIHQWPATLVQPVGSPLSLECTVEGTSNPNLYWYRQAAGRGLQLLFYSVGIGQISSEVPQNLSASRPQDRQFILSSKKLLLSDSGFYLCAWSKDGATNEKLFFGSGTQLSVL.

This chain uses TRBV18 with TRBJ2-3, with TRBD2 identical over 8 bases. The CDR3 has 15 amino acids. Germline CDR1 and CDR2: KGHSH and LQKENI. V shed 2 bases, J shed 6 bases, and the junction held 7 bases outside the gene matches. Written as DNA, the CDR3 is TGTGCCAGCTCACCAGCGAATAGCGGGGTCGATACGCAGTATTTT. This translates into CASSPANSGVDTQYF.

The J gene is TRBJ1-1, the V gene TRBV5-4, with D unresolved. CDR1 is SGHNT and CDR2 is YYREEE in the germline V gene (reference sequence). This CDR3 has 14 amino acids. Trimming removed 0 bases at V and 5 bases at J, with 11 bases between. The CDR3 DNA is TGTGCCAGCAGCTTGGCCGGGAGATTTACTGAAGCTTTCTTT. Its translation is CASSLAGRFTEAFF.

This chain joins TRBV9 and TRBJ2-5; 7 nucleotides line up with TRBD2. CDR1 and CDR2 (germline): SGDLS, YYNGEE. V lost 1 base, J lost 3 bases, and 6 bases stayed unmatched. This CDR3 is built from 15 residues. CDR3 DNA: TGTGCCAGCAGCGTATCCCCAGGGAGGGAAGAGACCCAGTACTTC. It codes for CASSVSPGREETQYF.

CDR3 residues: CASSQDGTGDGDTQYF. Here the CDR3 DNA reads TGCGCCAGCAGCCAAGATGGGACAGGGGATGGAGATACGCAGTATTTT. J is TRBJ2-3 and V is TRBV4-3; 10 bases fit TRBD1. Germline CDR1 is LGHNA and CDR2 is YSLEER. CDR3 length equals 16 residues. Losses at the gene ends were 0 bases for V and 5 bases for J; bases not matched to a gene: 5.

This chain uses TRBV10-1 with TRBJ2-7; 10 bases align to TRBD2. The CDR3 covers 15 residues. The trim removed 0 bases at V and 3 bases at J, leaving 2 bases unmatched. Germline V lookup: CDR1 WNHNN, CDR2 SYGVQD (reference sequence). Here the CDR3 DNA reads TGCGCCAGCAGTGAGTCGGCTAGCGGGGGCTACGAGCAGTACTTC. This encodes CASSESASGGYEQYF.

V and J are TRBV5-1 and TRBJ2-1; TRBD2 agrees at 10 bases. The CDR3 spans 15 residues. Germline CDR1 reads SGHRS; CDR2 reads YFSETQ. Losses at the gene ends were 3 bases for V and 5 bases for J; bases not matched to a gene: 5. The CDR3 reads CASSSGTSVNNEQFF. In DNA form, the CDR3 reads TGCGCCAGCAGCTCCGGGACTAGCGTCAACAATGAGCAGTTCTTC.